This record looks at one T cell receptor (beta chain) sequence and its context. The data are from a study of T cell changes during pregnancy in multiple sclerosis. The germline CDR1 and CDR2 sequences are SNHLY and FYNNEI. The CDR3 covers 14 residues. The V end was cut by 6 bases, the J end by 0 bases, with 10 bases between. Method: immunoSEQ multiplex PCR; TCRdb's copy keeps in-frame clones and lacks some. The sample yields around 100,000 clones, roughly nine tenths seen once. This clonotype originated in a female donor with multiple sclerosis, enrolled in a pregnancy study. The material sequenced was peripheral blood, taken after pregnancy. The chain is built from TRBV2 and TRBJ2-3; D gene unclear. CDR3 protein: CASRAQPSTDTQYF. The CDR3 DNA sequence: TGTGCCAGCAGGGCACAGCCTAGCACAGATACGCAGTATTTT.